These 8 T cell receptor beta chains were all obtained from the same sample, sequenced in a study of identical twins. From the 5' RACE reads, TCRdb called clonotypes with MiXCR, one entry per CDR3 protein. The table shows 1.5 million to 2 million distinct CDR3 sequences, with less than 40% occurring only once. The sequenced sample was cord blood. The receptors stem from a newborn girl in good health.

This clonotype appeared a few times. The V gene is TRBV28, the J gene TRBJ2-7; weak D call: TRBD2 (5 bases). Per the germline V gene, CDR1 is MDHEN and CDR2 is SYDVKM. This CDR3 has 12 residues. Trimming took off 9 bases at V and 2 bases at J, with 11 bases between the two ends. CDR3 loop: CASRERTYEQYF. The CDR3 DNA reads TGTGCCAGTAGGGAGAGGACCTACGAGCAGTACTTC.

The chain uses TRBV7-6 and TRBJ1-1; D ambiguous. The CDR3 runs to 15 residues. Trimming took off 5 bases at V and 3 bases at J, with 16 bases between the two ends. Germline V CDR1 and CDR2: SGHVS, FNYEAQ. The CDR3 region has the DNA TGTGCCAGCAGCCCTAGATTAACTGCGGACACTGAAGCTTTCTTT. Its protein is CASSPRLTADTEAFF. Variable domain in full (rest from reference TRBV7-6 and TRBJ1-1): GAGVSQSPRYKVTKRGQDVALRCDPISGHVSLYWYRQALGQGPEFLTYFNYEAQQDKSGLPNDRFSAERPEGSISTLTIQRTEQRDSAMYRCASSPRLTADTEAFFGQGTRLTVV.

As to this clonotype: The germline gene is not matched at one end of the junction; a read error may be the cause. V usage is TRBV29-1 and J usage is TRBJ2-7; a possible D gene is TRBD2 (6 bases). TRBJ2-4 matches the DNA end more closely, so the J call is doubtful. The germline gives CDR1 SQVTM, CDR2 ANQGSEA. CDR3 size: 12 residues. The CDR3 DNA sequence: TGTAGCGGCTTCTATACCAAAAACATTCAGTACTTC. Its protein is CSGFYTKNIQYF.

Comment on this clonotype: A junction boundary mismatches the germline segment, possibly from a read error. J is TRBJ2-1 and V is TRBV29-1, with D hard to call. The CDR3 has 13 residues. The germline gives CDR1 SQVTM, CDR2 ANQGSEA. The CDR3: CSDLSHSYNERFF. The CDR3 DNA follows: TGCAGCGATCTCAGCCATTCCTACAATGAGCGGTTCTTC.

The sample holds a few counts of this clonotype. In DNA, the CDR3 is TGTGCCAGCAGCCTCTCTGGCATTTCTTCCAAAAACATTCAGTACTTC. It specifies CASSLSGISSKNIQYF. The chain employs TRBV28 and TRBJ2-4; D unclear. The length of the CDR3 is 16 residues. Per germline, CDR1 MDHEN and CDR2 SYDVKM. V was shortened by 6 bases and J by 2 bases, with 17 bases between the two germline ends.

This clonotype turned up a few times. As DNA, the CDR3 is TGCAGCGGTGGGGAAGATACGCAGTATTTT. Protein product: CSGGEDTQYF. This chain links TRBV29-1 with TRBJ2-3, with D unresolved. The CDR3 runs to 10 residues. Germline CDR1 is SQVTM and CDR2 is ANQGSEA. Between the trimmed V and J ends, which lost 7 bases and 5 bases, there was a span of 7 bases.

This clonotype showed up just once. The chain has TRBV18 and TRBJ2-3; D is uncertain. V gave up 3 bases and J gave up 4 bases, with 14 bases separating them. CDR1 KGHSH and CDR2 LQKENI come from the germline V gene. This CDR3 is built from 15 residues. The CDR3 loop is CASSPRAKAADTQYF. The CDR3 nucleotides are TGTGCCAGCTCACCGCGAGCCAAGGCGGCAGATACGCAGTATTTT. The full variable domain, rest sourced from reference TRBV18 and TRBJ2-3, is NAGVMQNPRHLVRRRGQEARLRCSPMKGHSHVYWYRQLPEEGLKFMVYLQKENIIDESGMPKERFSAEFPKEGPSILRIQQVVRGDSAAYFCASSPRAKAADTQYFGPGTRLTVL.

This sequence joins TRBV28 and TRBJ2-7; TRBD2 matches 7 bases. The CDR3 totals 17 residues. V shed 5 bases and J 2 bases; nucleotides not matched to a gene: 15. CDR1 MDHEN and CDR2 SYDVKM come from the germline V gene. The chain's CDR3 is CASSPRFGREIPYEQYF. For the CDR3, the DNA is TGTGCCAGCAGTCCCCGCTTCGGGCGGGAGATCCCCTACGAGCAGTACTTC.